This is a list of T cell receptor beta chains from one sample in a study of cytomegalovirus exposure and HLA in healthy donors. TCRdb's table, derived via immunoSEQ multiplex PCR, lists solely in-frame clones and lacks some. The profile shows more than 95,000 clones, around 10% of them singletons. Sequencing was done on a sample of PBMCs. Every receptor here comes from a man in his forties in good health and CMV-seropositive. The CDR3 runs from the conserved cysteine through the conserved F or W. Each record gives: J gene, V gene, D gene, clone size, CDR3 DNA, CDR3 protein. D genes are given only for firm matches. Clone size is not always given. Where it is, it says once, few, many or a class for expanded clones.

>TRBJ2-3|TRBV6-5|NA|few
TGTGCCAGCAGTACGGACACCTTCACAGATACGCAGTATTTT
CASSTDTFTDTQYF
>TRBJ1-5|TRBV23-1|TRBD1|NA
TGCGCCAGCAGTCAAGCCGGGACAGTCAATCAGCCCCAGCATTTT
CASSQAGTVNQPQHF
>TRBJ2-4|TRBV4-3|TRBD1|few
TGCGCCAGCAGCCAATTACAGGGGAACATTCAGTACTTC
CASSQLQGNIQYF
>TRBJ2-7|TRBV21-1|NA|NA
TGTGCCAGCAGCAAAAAGATGCCAGGACACGTCTCCTACGAGCAGTACTTC
CASSKKMPGHVSYEQYF
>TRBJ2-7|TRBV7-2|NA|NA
TGTGCCAGCAGCCTAGAGGGGGGGGCCGAGCAGTACTTC
CASSLEGGAEQYF
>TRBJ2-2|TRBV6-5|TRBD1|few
TGTGCCAGTGCGACAGGGGTGAGCGGGGAGCTGTTTTTT
CASATGVSGELFF
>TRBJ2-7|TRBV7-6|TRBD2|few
TGTGCCAGCAGCTTAGTCTCTAGCGGGACCTACGAGCAGTACTTC
CASSLVSSGTYEQYF
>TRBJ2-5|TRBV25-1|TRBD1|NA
TGTGCCAGCAGGACAGGGGCCCAAGAGACCCAGTACTTC
CASRTGAQETQYF
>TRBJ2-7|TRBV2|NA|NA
TGTGCCAGCAGTGAAGATCGTCTAGCGATAGCCTACGAGCAGTACTTC
CASSEDRLAIAYEQYF
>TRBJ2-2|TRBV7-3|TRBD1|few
TGTGCCAGCAGCTCTGGACAGGGACAAGGCGGGGAGCTGTTTTTT
CASSSGQGQGGELFF
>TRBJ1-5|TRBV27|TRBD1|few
TGTGCCAGCAGTAACAGGGGGCAGCCCCAGCATTTT
CASSNRGQPQHF
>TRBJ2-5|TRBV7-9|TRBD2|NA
TGTGCCGGAAGGGGCGGGAGCCAAGAGACCCAGTACTTC
CAGRGGSQETQYF
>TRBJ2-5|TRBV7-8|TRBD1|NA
TGTGCCAGCAGCTTCCTCCCGGGACAGGGGGGAGAGACCCAGTACTTC
CASSFLPGQGGETQYF
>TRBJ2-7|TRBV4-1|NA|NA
TGCGCCAGCAGCCAAGATCTGGGTTGGCTAGCGCTAAGCTCCTACGAGCAGTACTTC
CASSQDLGWLALSSYEQYF
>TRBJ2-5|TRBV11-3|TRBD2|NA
TGTGCCAGCAGCCCCCGCGGGAGCCGGACCCAAGAGACCCAGTACTTC
CASSPRGSRTQETQYF
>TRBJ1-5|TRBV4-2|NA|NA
TGTGCCAGCAGCCAGGCTCCTAGACAGAACAATCAGCCCCAGCATTTT
CASSQAPRQNNQPQHF
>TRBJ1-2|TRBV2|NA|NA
TGTGCCAGCAGAACCGGCGGCTATGGCTACACCTTC
CASRTGGYGYTF
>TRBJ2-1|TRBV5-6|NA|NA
TGTGCCAGCAGCCGACTTGGGAATGAGCAGTTCTTC
CASSRLGNEQFF
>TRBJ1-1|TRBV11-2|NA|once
TGTGCCAGCAGCTTAGAGTCACAGGGAGAAGCTTTCTTT
CASSLESQGEAFF
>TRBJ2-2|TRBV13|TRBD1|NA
TGTGCCAGCAGCCCTACGGGACAGACGAACACCGGGGAGCTGTTTTTT
CASSPTGQTNTGELFF
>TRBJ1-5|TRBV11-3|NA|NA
TGTGCCAGCAGCTTCAACAGGAATCAGCCCCAGCATTTT
CASSFNRNQPQHF
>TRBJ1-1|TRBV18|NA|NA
TGTGCCAGCTCACGTCTTTATGGGGGGGAAACGGGTACTGAAGCTTTCTTT
CASSRLYGGETGTEAFF
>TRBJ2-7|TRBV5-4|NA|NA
TGTGCCAGCAGCAAGGAGGTGGGATGGGCCTACGAGCAGTACTTC
CASSKEVGWAYEQYF